This TCR beta chain was retrieved from a study of blood T cell repertoires in COVID-19. Study overall: Nucleic acid was either cDNA or gDNA, and it came from T cells, B-cell-depleted T cells, or PBMCs.

The method was immunoSEQ multiplex PCR; TCRdb's version includes in-frame clones alone and lacks a portion of them. The sample shows approximately 440,000 clones, 90% of them seen only once. Of note for this clone: A junction end diverges from the germline sequence, so it may reflect a read error.

The sequence was obtained from a young man who had recovered from COVID-19. Sequenced sample: PBMCs or T cells enriched from blood (not recorded which).

The CDR3 DNA follows: TGTGCCAGCAGTTTAATAGGAAGGGGTGGGGTCTTC. Translating it yields CASSLIGRGGVF. The chain carries TRBV12-3 or TRBV12-4 and TRBJ1-2; possibly TRBD1 for D (5 bases). This CDR3 has 12 residues.